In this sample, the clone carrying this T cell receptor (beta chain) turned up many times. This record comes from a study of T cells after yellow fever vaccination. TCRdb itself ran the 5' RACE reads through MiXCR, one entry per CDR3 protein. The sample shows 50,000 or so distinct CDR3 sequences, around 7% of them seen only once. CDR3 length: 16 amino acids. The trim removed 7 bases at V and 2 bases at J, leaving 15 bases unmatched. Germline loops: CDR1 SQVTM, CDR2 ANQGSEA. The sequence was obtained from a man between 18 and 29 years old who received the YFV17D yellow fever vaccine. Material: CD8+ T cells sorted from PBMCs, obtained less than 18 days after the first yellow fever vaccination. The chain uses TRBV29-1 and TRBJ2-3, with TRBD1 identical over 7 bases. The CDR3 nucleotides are TGCAGCGGACAGGGTTTGGATAAGGGGTCCACAGATACGCAGTATTTT. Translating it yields CSGQGLDKGSTDTQYF.